Listed here are 8 T cell receptor beta chains from one sample, sequenced in a study of shared clonotypes between healthy human individuals. Profiled with immunoSEQ multiplex PCR; TCRdb holds only in-frame clones, not every one. Among some 690,000 clones listed, about 90% were seen once. Sequences were obtained from memory CD8+ T cells from PBMCs. Subset indicated: CD45RO+ cells pooled with CCR7-negative TemRA cells. The source of these receptors is a man aged 18 to 29 in good health. Some clones in this sample may be carry-over from other donors' samples.

Notes on this clone: Additional DNA sequences in this sample encode the identical CDR3. The J gene is TRBJ2-2, the V gene TRBV7-3; 7 bases agree with TRBD1. The CDR3 runs to 13 residues. With 6 bases clipped from V and 6 bases from J, the junction kept 4 bases outside the gene matches. Germline CDR1 is SGHTA and CDR2 is FQGTGA. CDR3 loop: CASSPTGPGELFF. The DNA for the CDR3 is TGTGCCAGCAGTCCGACAGGGCCCGGGGAGCTGTTTTTT.

A word on this clone: At one end, the junction sequence differs from germline, possibly due to a read error. The chain has TRBV4-1 and TRBJ2-1; D perhaps matches TRBD2 (7 bases). The CDR3 has 16 residues. Germline V gene lookup returns CDR1 MGHRA and CDR2 YSYEKL. In nucleotides, the CDR3 is TGCGCCAGCAGCCAAGGATGGGGGGGCTCCCACAATGAGCAGTTCTTC. This encodes CASSQGWGGSHNEQFF.

This chain joins TRBV4-3 and TRBJ2-7; possible D gene TRBD2, 5 bases. This CDR3 is built from 13 residues. Germline V gene lookup returns CDR1 LGHNA and CDR2 YSLEER. V gave up 0 bases and J gave up 3 bases, with 6 bases separating them. The DNA for the CDR3 is TGCGCCAGCAGCCAAGAGAGCGGCTACGAGCAGTACTTC. Translated: CASSQESGYEQYF.

The chain recombines TRBV10-2 with TRBJ2-4, with 7 positions matching TRBD1. This CDR3 has 19 amino acids. Germline trimming cut 0 bases from V and 6 bases from J; bases unmatched to any gene: 17. CDR1 WSHSY and CDR2 SAAADI come from the germline V gene. The CDR3 here is CASSESLLREQGSRNIQYF. The CDR3, as DNA: TGCGCCAGCAGTGAGTCCCTACTCCGGGAACAGGGGTCGAGAAACATTCAGTACTTC.

The rearrangement joins TRBV4-2 to TRBJ2-1; 10 bases fit TRBD2. Germline loops: CDR1 LGHNA, CDR2 YNFKEQ. The CDR3 spans 15 residues. V gave up 4 bases and J gave up 8 bases; unmatched junction bases: 8. For the CDR3, the DNA is TGTGCCAGCAGCCCGGGACTAGCGACTTTCCATGAGCAGTTCTTC. Its protein product is CASSPGLATFHEQFF.

The chain carries TRBV5-8 and TRBJ1-5; D call uncertain. Trimming pared 2 bases from V and 1 base from J, leaving 13 bases between. CDR1 is SGHTS and CDR2 is YDEGEE in the germline V gene. The CDR3 is 16 residues long. CDR3 sequence reads: CASSFNPGPSNQPQHF. The CDR3 region has the DNA TGTGCCAGCAGCTTCAACCCAGGCCCGAGCAATCAGCCCCAGCATTTT. Complete variable domain (other parts from reference TRBV5-8 and TRBJ1-5): EAGVTQSPTHLIKTRGQQATLRCSPISGHTSVYWYQQALGLGLQFLLWYDEGEERNRGNFPPRFSGRQFPNYSSELNVNALELEDSALYLCASSFNPGPSNQPQHFGDGTRLSIL.

V and J are TRBV7-3 and TRBJ1-2; TRBD1 matches 7 bases. This CDR3 region has 13 residues. The V and J ends lost 5 bases and 8 bases, in that order; junction bases with no gene match: 8. Germline-derived CDR1 and CDR2 are SGHTA and FQGTGA. CDR3 sequence: CASSLRQGVGYTF. The CDR3 region has the DNA TGTGCCAGCAGCCTGAGACAGGGTGTAGGCTACACCTTC.

The V and J genes are TRBV7-9 and TRBJ1-2; no firm D call. V was clipped by 3 bases and J by 1 base, with 9 bases between them. CDR3 length: 14 residues. CDR1 SEHNR and CDR2 FQNEAQ come from the germline V gene (reference sequence). The chain's CDR3 is CASSFPTYNYGYTF. The CDR3 DNA sequence: TGTGCCAGCAGCTTCCCGACCTATAACTATGGCTACACCTTC.